This TCR beta chain was captured in a study of control samples from healthy donors and cancer patients. Sequencing used immunoSEQ multiplex PCR; TCRdb keeps in-frame clones, though not all of them. The sample holds approximately 170,000 clones, 85% to 95% seen once. The sample taken for sequencing was blood. The receptor was isolated from a woman aged 60-75 years in good health.

CDR3 sequence (DNA): TGCGCCAGCAGTCAACCGTCCAACACTGAAGCTTTCTTT. Its translation: CASSQPSNTEAFF. This chain joins TRBV23-1 and TRBJ1-1; D is ambiguous. TRBV23-1 is sorted into the ORF group, with uncertain function. V shed 2 bases and J shed 2 bases, with 6 bases lying between them. This CDR3 is built from 13 residues.